These 27 T cell receptor beta chains were sequenced from one sample in a study of regulatory T cells in long-lasting Graves disease. This sample's time point: newly diagnosed GD, antithyroid drugs for less than 3 months. From PBMCs, RNA was extracted and then used to make the TCR library. TCR beta libraries were built with iRepertoire HTBI primers and Arm-PCR of CDR3 regions. One entry per CDR3 protein, called by TCRdb with MiXCR from the multiplex PCR reads. The sample consists of 400,000 to 650,000 distinct CDR3 sequences, 16% of them appearing once. These data also featured in a second study, about T cells in Graves' hyperthyroidism and ophthalmopathy.

Here the sequenced sample was peripheral blood mononuclear cells (PBMCs), taken at new diagnosis, from a patient treated with antithyroid drugs. These receptor sequences come from a woman aged 40 to 65 with Graves disease.

This clonotype was seen repeatedly, ten times or more. The V and J genes are TRBV28 and TRBJ2-7; D is uncertain. The V gene lost 1 base and the J gene lost 1 base, with 8 bases spanning the gap. The CDR3 has 14 residues. Germline loops: CDR1 MDHEN, CDR2 SYDVKM. The CDR3 nucleotides read TGTGCCAGCAGTTTATACAGAGAGTCCTACGAGCAGTACTTC. Its protein is CASSLYRESYEQYF.

There are many counts of this clonotype. The genes are TRBV12-3 or TRBV12-4 and TRBJ1-2; 8 nucleotides agree with TRBD1. This CDR3 is built from 13 residues. Losses at the gene ends were 6 bases for V and 5 bases for J; bases not matched to a gene: 5. The CDR3 loop is CASSETGAYGYTF. CDR3 in DNA: TGTGCCAGCAGCGAGACAGGGGCTTATGGCTACACCTTC.

This clonotype showed up many times. V is TRBV2 and J is TRBJ1-1; 7 nucleotides align to TRBD1. This CDR3 is 13 amino acids long. Trimming took 5 bases from V and 11 from J; bases not matched to a gene: 11. Germline V gene lookup returns CDR1 SNHLY and CDR2 FYNNEI. The CDR3 bases are TGTGCCAGCAGTAAGACAGGGCCATCCGAGGCTTTCTTT. Residues: CASSKTGPSEAFF. Based on the CDR3 plus reference TRBV2 and TRBJ1-1, the full variable domain is EPEVTQTPSHQVTQMGQEVILRCVPISNHLYFYWYRQILGQKVEFLVSFYNNEISEKSEIFDDQFSVERPDGSNFTLKIRSTKLEDSAMYFCASSKTGPSEAFFGQGTRLTVV.

V is TRBV19 and J is TRBJ2-7; 7 bases line up with TRBD1. The CDR3 loop spans 14 amino acids. In germline, CDR1 is LNHDA, CDR2 SQIVND (reference sequence). J gave up 2 bases and V 3 bases, and 4 bases lay outside the gene matches. CDR3 sequence: CASSIRQGPYEQYF. In DNA form, the CDR3 reads TGTGCCAGTAGTATCCGACAGGGACCCTACGAGCAGTACTTC.

Turning to this clonotype: An end of the junction differs from the germline gene, which may be a read error. The rearrangement uses TRBV18 and TRBJ1-4; 10 bases are shared with TRBD1. Germline V lookup: CDR1 KGHSH, CDR2 LQKENI. There are 14 residues in the CDR3. CDR3 residues: CASSPGTGDEKLSF. In DNA form, the CDR3 reads TGTGCCAGCTCACCAGGGACAGGGGACGAAAAACTGTCTTTT.

Many counts were recorded for this clonotype. This rearrangement joins TRBV6-1 to TRBJ1-1; 9 nucleotides align to TRBD1. Trimming took 6 bases from V and 1 from J; bases not matched to a gene: 6. The CDR3 loop spans 15 amino acids. In germline, CDR1 is MNHNS, CDR2 SASEGT. Written as DNA, the CDR3 is TGTGCCAGCAGAGAGGGGACAGGGACGAACACTGAAGCTTTCTTT. It codes for CASREGTGTNTEAFF.

This clonotype was seen a few times. This sequence joins TRBV7-9 and TRBJ2-1; D is ambiguous. V lost 2 bases and J lost 7, with 9 bases in between. This CDR3 spans 13 amino acids. CDR1 and CDR2 from the germline V gene are SEHNR and FQNEAQ (reference sequence). CDR3 region: CASSLSRSNEQFF. CDR3 nucleotide sequence: TGTGCCAGCAGCTTAAGCCGCTCAAATGAGCAGTTCTTC.

This clonotype came up many times. The CDR3 DNA sequence: TGTGCCAGCAGCCATTATAATCAGCCCCAGCATTTT. This sequence encodes CASSHYNQPQHF. The V and J genes are TRBV12-3 or TRBV12-4 and TRBJ1-5; D uncertain. With 6 bases removed from V and 4 bases from J, the gap between germline ends came to 7 bases. The CDR3 extends over 12 amino acids.

In this sample, this clonotype turned up many times. This chain connects TRBV12-3 or TRBV12-4 to TRBJ2-1, with 7 bases lining up with TRBD2. The J call may be faulty, since TRBJ2-5 better matches the DNA end. The CDR3 totals 17 residues. The CDR3 loop reads CASSLGTGGLILETQYF. The CDR3 DNA sequence: TGTGCCAGCAGTTTAGGAACCGGGGGACTAATTTTGGAGACCCAGTACTTC.

At least ten counts were recorded for this clonotype. V is TRBV19 and J is TRBJ2-1; D possibly corresponds to TRBD1 (7 bases). Deletions cut 1 base from V and 1 base from J, with 14 bases between. The germline V gene has CDR1 LNHDA and CDR2 SQIVND (reference sequence). The CDR3 length is 17 residues. The CDR3 region is CASSIGAQGRSYNEQFF. In DNA, the CDR3 is TGTGCCAGTAGTATAGGGGCACAGGGGAGGTCCTACAATGAGCAGTTCTTC. The whole variable domain, filled in from reference TRBV19 and TRBJ2-1, reads DGGITQSPKYLFRKEGQNVTLSCEQNLNHDAMYWYRQDPGQGLRLIYYSQIVNDFQKGDIAEGYSVSREKKESFPLTVTSAQKNPTAFYLCASSIGAQGRSYNEQFFGPGTRLTVL.

The chain employs TRBV20-1 and TRBJ1-6; D is uncertain. The germline V gene has CDR1 DFQATT and CDR2 SNEGSKA (reference sequence). The CDR3 has 13 residues. V was shortened by 3 bases and J by 5 bases, with 8 bases between the two germline ends. This CDR3 is CSASRLNNSPLHF. The CDR3, as DNA: TGCAGTGCTAGCAGACTGAATAATTCACCCCTCCACTTT.

The chain uses TRBV20-1 and TRBJ1-1, with 10 bases that match TRBD1. This CDR3 spans 13 amino acids. V lost 6 bases to trimming and J lost 6 bases; unmatched junction nucleotides: 7. Germline loops: CDR1 DFQATT, CDR2 SNEGSKA (reference sequence). In DNA form, the CDR3 reads TGCAGTGCGAAGACAGGGGGCCTCGCTGAAGCTTTCTTT. Translation gives CSAKTGGLAEAFF.

As for this clonotype: A read error may explain this, as a much larger clone is one base away. This chain joins TRBV12-3 or TRBV12-4 and TRBJ2-3; 8 nucleotides align to TRBD2. The CDR3 is 15 amino acids. The trim removed 6 bases at V and 3 bases at J, leaving 8 bases unmatched. CDR3 region: CASRAGLVGTDTQYF. The CDR3 DNA is TGTGCCAGCAGAGCGGGACTAGTTGGGACAGATACGCAGTATTTT.

About this clonotype: One end of the junction does not line up with germline, which may come from a read error. The genes are TRBV19 and TRBJ1-1, with a tentative D call TRBD1 (5 bases). CDR1 and CDR2 from the germline V gene are LNHDA and SQIVND (reference sequence). This CDR3 comprises 13 residues. As DNA, the CDR3 is TGTGCCGGTAGTATTGGGGGAAATACTGAAGCTTTCTTT. Translated, it gives CAGSIGGNTEAFF.

This clonotype was recorded many times. The V gene is TRBV7-9, the J gene TRBJ2-7; TRBD2 might be the D (6 bases). Deletions cut 5 bases from V and 7 bases from J, with 15 bases between. The CDR3 sequence is 13 residues long. Germline-derived CDR1 and CDR2 are SEHNR and FQNEAQ (reference sequence). CDR3 protein: CASSPPAGSEQYF. In nucleotides, the CDR3 is TGTGCCAGCAGCCCCCCGGCGGGGTCAGAGCAGTACTTC.

V and J are TRBV20-1 and TRBJ1-1, with 7 bases matching TRBD1. The germline V gene has CDR1 DFQATT and CDR2 SNEGSKA (reference sequence). The CDR3 is 13 residues long. V gave up 6 bases and J gave up 9 bases; unmatched junction bases: 13. CDR3 amino acids: CSANRGAAAKAFF. The DNA for the CDR3 is TGCAGTGCAAACAGGGGCGCGGCCGCTAAAGCTTTCTTT.

This clonotype was observed a handful of times. The CDR3 is CASSSGGVAGTDTQYF. CDR3 in DNA: TGTGCCAGCAGCTCGGGAGGGGTTGCCGGCACAGATACGCAGTATTTT. This sequence joins TRBV5-5 and TRBJ2-3; TRBD2 agrees at 8 bases. Unmatched junction bases numbered 7, after V lost 3 bases and J lost 1 base. The germline gives CDR1 SGHKS, CDR2 YYEKEE (reference sequence). The CDR3 is 16 amino acids. Drawing the rest from reference TRBV5-5 and TRBJ2-3, the complete variable domain is DAGVTQSPTHLIKTRGQQVTLRCSPISGHKSVSWYQQVLGQGPQFIFQYYEKEERGRGNFPDRFSARQFPNYSSELNVNALLLGDSALYLCASSSGGVAGTDTQYFGPGTRLTVL.

This clonotype was picked up many times. This chain joins TRBV6-5 and TRBJ1-1; possibly TRBD1 for D (5 bases). This CDR3 has 13 residues. Germline V gene data show CDR1 as MNHEY and CDR2 as SVGAGI. Trimming pared 4 bases from V and 4 bases from J, leaving 10 bases between. CDR3 region: CASSWAGSTEAFF. CDR3 in DNA: TGTGCCAGCAGTTGGGCAGGGTCCACTGAAGCTTTCTTT.

DNA for the CDR3: TGTGCCAGCAGTTTTGGGGGCAGGAGGGACACTGAAGCTTTCTTT. Protein: CASSFGGRRDTEAFF. The chain recombines TRBV27 with TRBJ1-1; D is perhaps TRBD1 (6 bases). The V gene lost 3 bases and the J gene lost 3 bases, with 14 bases spanning the gap. CDR1 is MNHEY and CDR2 is SMNVEV in the germline V gene (reference sequence). This CDR3 comprises 15 residues.

In its sample, this clonotype was seen many times. V and J are TRBV15 and TRBJ2-1; possible D gene TRBD2, 6 bases. V was cut by 0 bases and J by 8 bases, with 17 bases left in between. CDR1 LNHNV and CDR2 YYDKDF come from the germline V gene (reference sequence). The CDR3 runs 16 residues. CDR3 in DNA: TGTGCCACCAGCAGAGAACCCGGGACTGGGGGGTATGAGCAGTTCTTC. The encoded protein is CATSREPGTGGYEQFF.

Only a few counts were recorded for this clonotype. The junction departs from germline at one end; a sequencing error may be responsible. This sequence joins TRBV2 and TRBJ2-5; TRBD2 aligns across 7 bases. CDR1 and CDR2 from the germline V gene are SNHLY and FYNNEI. There are 14 residues in the CDR3. The DNA for the CDR3 is TGCGCCAGCAAGCTTACTAGCGCCCAAGAGACCCAGTACTTC. Translating it yields CASKLTSAQETQYF.

This clonotype was counted between two and nine times. The rearrangement uses TRBV4-1 and TRBJ2-1; 10 nucleotides agree with TRBD2. CDR1 MGHRA and CDR2 YSYEKL come from the germline V gene. The trim removed 0 bases at V and 3 bases at J, leaving 14 bases unmatched. The CDR3 is 20 residues long. The CDR3 region is CASSQDRASGGLSGYNEQFF. In DNA, the CDR3 is TGCGCCAGCAGCCAAGATCGGGCTAGCGGGGGACTCTCGGGCTACAATGAGCAGTTCTTC.

This clonotype was counted ten times or more. This rearrangement joins TRBV7-8 to TRBJ1-3; D uncertain. V lost 4 bases and J 0 bases, leaving 4 bases between the germline ends. The CDR3 extends over 13 amino acids. The germline gives CDR1 SGHVS, CDR2 FQNEAQ. This CDR3 is CASSSYSGNTIYF. For the CDR3, the DNA is TGTGCCAGCAGCTCTTACTCTGGAAACACCATATATTTT. The variable domain in full, with the rest retrieved from reference TRBV7-8 and TRBJ1-3, is GAGVSQSPRYKVAKRGQDVALRCDPISGHVSLFWYQQALGQGPEFLTYFQNEAQLDKSGLPSDRFFAERPEGSVSTLKIQRTQQEDSAVYLCASSSYSGNTIYFGEGSWLTVV.

V gene TRBV20-1 combines with J gene TRBJ2-2; D ambiguous. Trimming cost V 6 bases and J 0 bases, with 11 bases left between them. Germline V gene data show CDR1 as DFQATT and CDR2 as SNEGSKA (reference sequence). The CDR3 loop spans 14 amino acids. CDR3 in DNA: TGCAGTGCCTCTGACGGACCGAACACCGGGGAGCTGTTTTTT. It codes for CSASDGPNTGELFF.

This clonotype has a handful of counts. J is TRBJ2-1 and V is TRBV4-2; 13 bases map to TRBD2. CDR3 length: 15 amino acids. J lost 8 bases, V lost 4 bases, and 5 bases had no gene match. Germline-derived CDR1 and CDR2 are LGHNA and YNFKEQ. The CDR3 nucleotides are TGTGCCAGCAGCCGCACTAGCGGGGGGGCCGATGAGCAGTTCTTC. Amino acid sequence: CASSRTSGGADEQFF.

Points on this clonotype: A much larger clone is a single base away; this may be a read error. The chain uses TRBV2 and TRBJ1-4, with D maybe TRBD1 (6 bases). The CDR3 consists of 13 residues. CDR1 and CDR2 from the germline V gene are SNHLY and FYNNEI. V was trimmed by 8 bases and J by 5 bases, leaving 12 bases between them. The CDR3 is CASGGQPNEKLFF. In DNA form, the CDR3 reads TGTGCCAGCGGTGGACAGCCGAATGAAAAACTGTTTTTT.

This clonotype was observed many times. The chain employs TRBV3-1 and TRBJ2-1, with a possible D match to TRBD2 (5 bases). Germline V CDR1 and CDR2: LGHDT, YNNKEL (reference sequence). The germline V and J ends were trimmed by 4 bases and 7 bases, with 20 bases remaining between them. This CDR3 is 16 amino acids long. For the CDR3, the DNA is TGTGCCAGCAGCCCCTTAAGCGGTGTATCGTGGAATGAGCAGTTCTTC. Its protein product is CASSPLSGVSWNEQFF.